This TCR beta chain originates from a study of blood T cell repertoires in COVID-19. Study-level information: The analysed material was cDNA or gDNA that came from T cells, B-cell-depleted T cells, or PBMCs.

Residents of 20 to 25 US areas, aged roughly 18 to 89 years, made up the participants. In assigning cohorts, the study relied on participant-reported clinical history. Data came from immunoSEQ multiplex PCR; TCRdb stores just in-frame clones and leaves some out. Of approximately 180,000 clones in the sample, approximately 80% were seen once. The sample holds one count of this clone. The material sequenced was PBMCs or T cells enriched from blood (not recorded which). This clonotype originated in a man between 50 and 59 years old who had recovered from COVID-19.

The CDR3 reads CASSLAYRNEQFF. DNA of the CDR3: TGTGCCAGCAGCTTAGCATATCGGAATGAGCAGTTCTTC. The gene calls are TRBV7-9 and TRBJ2-1; D remains unclear. This CDR3 spans 13 amino acids. The germline CDR1 and CDR2 sequences are SEHNR and FQNEAQ (reference sequence). Trimming took off 0 bases at V and 7 bases at J, with 7 bases between the two ends.